This TCR beta chain was identified in a study of blood T cells in healthy people across ages. Study as a whole: Capture via template switching afforded approximately one barcoded beta molecule per two T cells. General study points: More naive CD4+ cells and higher diversity marked long-lived donors relative to aged donors.

Germline V lookup: CDR1 GTSNPN, CDR2 SVGIG (reference sequence). CDR3 length equals 14 residues. Trimming stripped 4 bases from V and 1 base from J, with 13 bases between. A second 7 to 11 cycle PCR used barcoded and J-beta primers. TCRdb fed the 5' RACE reads into MiXCR, producing one record per CDR3 protein. The sample carries hundreds of thousands of distinct CDR3 sequences, 25% to 35% recorded once. In this sample, this clonotype turned up a few times. What it recognizes is unknown. The TCR sequence derives from an elderly woman in good health. V usage is TRBV30 and J usage is TRBJ1-1; D might be TRBD1 (5 bases). Sequencing input: blood. CDR3 sequence: CAWNSGLSNTEAFF. In nucleotides, the CDR3 is TGTGCCTGGAACTCGGGACTCTCGAACACTGAAGCTTTCTTT.